One and the same sample provided the 21 T cell receptor beta chains below, sequenced in a study of beta chain features in type 1 diabetes. Expressed TCRB transcripts were sequenced because the isolated RNA had all been reverse transcribed beforehand. Repertoires were generated with immunoSEQ multiplex PCR, while TCRdb's copy carries only in-frame clones and drops some. In the table there are 300,000 to 350,000 clones, around 9.7% of which are singletons. General study findings and limits: Patients with Type 1 diabetes showed moderately but significantly shorter TCRB CDR3s in all four CD4+ subsets.

These receptors have no known antigen. The sequenced sample consisted of central memory CD4+ T cells from blood. The source is a man aged 25 to 40 with type 1 diabetes.

This clone has only a few counts. This sequence joins TRBV29-1 and TRBJ1-2; the match to TRBD1 covers 7 bases. Germline loops: CDR1 SQVTM, CDR2 ANQGSEA. The CDR3 runs 11 residues. Trimming took 5 bases from V and 6 from J; bases not matched to a gene: 3. The CDR3 loop reads CSVRQGDGYTF. The DNA for the CDR3 is TGCAGCGTTCGACAGGGCGATGGCTACACCTTC. Full variable domain (missing parts from reference TRBV29-1 and TRBJ1-2): SAVISQKPSRDICQRGTSLTIQCQVDSQVTMMFWYRQQPGQSLTLIATANQGSEATYESGFVIDKFPISRPNLTFSTLTVSNMSPEDSSIYLCSVRQGDGYTFGSGTRLTVV.

V gene TRBV14 combines with J gene TRBJ2-5; 8 bases match TRBD2. The V gene end was trimmed by 3 bases and the J gene end by 1 base; junction bases not matched to a gene: 4. The CDR3 has 15 amino acids. The germline V gene encodes CDR1 SGHDN and CDR2 FVKESK. The chain's CDR3 is CASSQERGSQETQYF. The CDR3 DNA sequence: TGTGCCAGCAGCCAGGAGCGGGGGAGCCAAGAGACCCAGTACTTC.

This clone was detected a few times. Its ends do not fully match the called genes, so a read error is possible. The chain uses TRBV28 and TRBJ1-1; D perhaps matches TRBD1 (5 bases). The CDR3 is 14 amino acids. CDR1 is MDHEN and CDR2 is SYDVKM in the germline V gene. The chain's CDR3 is CASSLLRVKTEAFF. CDR3 DNA: TGTGCCAGCAGTTTACTCAGGGTGAAGACTGAAGCTTTCTTT. The full variable domain, completed using reference TRBV28 and TRBJ1-1, is DVKVTQSSRYLVKRTGEKVFLECVQDMDHENMFWYRQDPGLGLRLIYFSYDVKMKEKGDIPEGYSVSREKKERFSLILESASTNQTSMYLCASSLLRVKTEAFFGQGTRLTVV.

This clone has more than one count but fewer than ten. CDR3 DNA: TGTGCCAGCAGCTTGATGACAAGAGCTGGAAACACCATATATTTT. It is translated as CASSLMTRAGNTIYF. V and J are TRBV7-2 and TRBJ1-3; D remains unclear. This CDR3 is 15 amino acids long. Trimming pared 3 bases from V and 2 bases from J, leaving 11 bases between. CDR1 and CDR2 (germline): SGHTA, FQGNSA.

CDR3 amino acids: CASSASGGYEQYF. The CDR3 bases are TGTGCCAGCAGCGCTAGCGGGGGTTACGAGCAGTACTTC. The chain has TRBV7-9 and TRBJ2-7; 10 bases match TRBD2. This CDR3 has 13 residues. V shed 5 bases, J shed 4 bases, and the junction held 2 bases outside the gene matches. The germline V gene has CDR1 SEHNR and CDR2 FQNEAQ (reference sequence).

The chain joins TRBV5-1 to TRBJ1-6, with a possible D match to TRBD1 (6 bases). V was pared by 1 base and J by 7 bases, with 18 bases between. The CDR3 consists of 17 residues. Germline assignment: CDR1 SGHRS and CDR2 YFSETQ. The CDR3 spells CASSLSPPGTQNSPLHF. The CDR3 coding sequence is TGCGCCAGCAGCTTGTCCCCTCCCGGGACACAAAATTCACCCCTCCACTTT.

This chain links TRBV5-1 with TRBJ2-3; D ambiguous. The CDR3 covers 13 residues. V was cut by 5 bases and J by 0 bases, with 7 bases left in between. Germline CDR1 reads SGHRS; CDR2 reads YFSETQ. The CDR3 loop is CASSDRSTDTQYF. Here the CDR3 DNA reads TGCGCCAGCAGTGATCGTAGCACAGATACGCAGTATTTT.

This clone was detected a few times. CDR3 in amino acids: CAIRGVGNEKLFF. Written as DNA, the CDR3 is TGTGCCATCAGGGGGGTAGGAAATGAAAAACTGTTTTTT. V gene TRBV10-3 combines with J gene TRBJ1-4, with D tentatively TRBD1 (5 bases). CDR3 length: 13 amino acids. Germline CDR1 reads ENHRY; CDR2 reads SYGVKD. V was clipped by 6 bases and J by 5 bases, with 10 bases between them.

The table lists this clone with a few counts. V is TRBV29-1 and J is TRBJ2-1, with 8 positions matching TRBD1. J gave up 7 bases and V 5 bases, and 10 bases lay outside the gene matches. CDR1 is SQVTM, CDR2 ANQGSEA, per germline. CDR3 size: 14 residues. The CDR3 reads CSVPDRAVRNEQFF. In DNA, the CDR3 is TGCAGCGTTCCGGACAGGGCGGTTCGTAATGAGCAGTTCTTC.

This clone has more than one count but fewer than ten. This chain connects TRBV28 to TRBJ2-1; 9 nucleotides agree with TRBD1. V lost 3 bases and J lost 5; bases outside the gene matches: 5. Germline V gene data show CDR1 as MDHEN and CDR2 as SYDVKM. CDR3 size: 15 residues. CDR3 coding DNA: TGTGCCAGCAGTTTTTACAGGGGGCTCGACAATGAGCAGTTCTTC. Translation: CASSFYRGLDNEQFF.

The chain links TRBV6-5 to TRBJ2-1; D is ambiguous. The CDR3 consists of 13 residues. Between the trimmed V and J ends, which lost 7 bases and 6 bases, there was a span of 13 bases. Germline V gene lookup returns CDR1 MNHEY and CDR2 SVGAGI. The CDR3: CASTPQGFNEQFF. CDR3 nucleotide sequence: TGTGCCAGCACCCCCCAAGGTTTCAATGAGCAGTTCTTC.

V and J are TRBV5-5 and TRBJ1-6; the D is unclear. The V and J ends lost 7 bases and 4 bases respectively, with 6 bases between them. The CDR3 has 12 amino acids. Germline lookup yields CDR1 SGHKS and CDR2 YYEKEE (reference sequence). The CDR3 protein is CASGDYNSPLHF. In DNA form, the CDR3 reads TGTGCCAGCGGGGATTATAATTCACCCCTCCACTTT. The whole variable domain, remainder taken from reference TRBV5-5 and TRBJ1-6, is DAGVTQSPTHLIKTRGQQVTLRCSPISGHKSVSWYQQVLGQGPQFIFQYYEKEERGRGNFPDRFSARQFPNYSSELNVNALLLGDSALYLCASGDYNSPLHFGNGTRLTVT.

The table lists this clone with a few counts. This chain uses TRBV7-6 with TRBJ2-5; D unclear. This CDR3 is built from 15 residues. V gave up 3 bases and J gave up 1 base, with 12 bases separating them. The V gene's germline CDR1 is SGHVS and CDR2 FNYEAQ. CDR3 protein: CASSFSPPPQETQYF. DNA of the CDR3: TGTGCCAGCAGCTTTAGTCCGCCCCCCCAAGAGACCCAGTACTTC.

In this sample, this clone turned up a few times. Other DNA sequences of this sample code for an identical CDR3. The chain's CDR3 is CSARAYNEQFF. Here the CDR3 DNA reads TGCAGTGCTAGAGCTTACAATGAGCAGTTCTTC. This chain joins TRBV20-1 and TRBJ2-1; D not resolved. This CDR3 region has 11 residues. V lost 1 base and J 4 bases, leaving 2 bases between the germline ends. CDR1 DFQATT and CDR2 SNEGSKA come from the germline V gene (reference sequence).

The genes are TRBV29-1 and TRBJ1-2, with D maybe TRBD1 (5 bases). V lost 4 bases and J 8 bases, leaving 14 bases between the germline ends. Germline V CDR1 and CDR2: SQVTM, ANQGSEA. The CDR3 runs to 12 residues. The CDR3 DNA follows: TGCAGCGTTGGGTGGGGCTCTGGGGGCTACACCTTC. It yields the protein CSVGWGSGGYTF.

Only a few counts were recorded for this clone. The rearrangement joins TRBV7-2 to TRBJ1-5; D gene uncertain. Germline values: CDR1 SGHTA, CDR2 FQGNSA. V dropped 1 base and J dropped 8 bases, with 9 bases sitting between them. The CDR3 has 13 residues. The CDR3 region is CASSLEADEPQHF. For the CDR3, the DNA is TGTGCCAGCAGCTTAGAGGCCGATGAGCCCCAGCATTTT.

A note on this clone: The same CDR3 is also encoded by other DNA sequences in this sample. The V gene is TRBV27, the J gene TRBJ2-5; 13 bases map to TRBD2. Germline CDR1 is MNHEY and CDR2 is SMNVEV (reference sequence). Losses at the gene ends were 4 bases for V and 1 base for J; bases not matched to a gene: 3. This CDR3 has 16 residues. CDR3 residues: CASSSWTSGGQETQYF. Here the CDR3 DNA reads TGTGCCAGCAGTTCATGGACTAGCGGGGGCCAAGAGACCCAGTACTTC.

The CDR3 loop is CASSLGSLSSYNSPLHF. CDR3 in DNA: TGTGCCAGCAGCCTAGGGAGTTTAAGCTCCTATAATTCACCCCTCCACTTT. V gene TRBV5-6 combines with J gene TRBJ1-6; D not certain. The CDR3 has 17 residues. V lost 4 bases, J lost 0 bases, and 14 bases lay in between. Per the germline V gene, CDR1 is SGHDT and CDR2 is YYEEEE.

The chain carries TRBV30 and TRBJ2-3; D uncertain. Trimming pared 6 bases from V and 3 bases from J, leaving 10 bases between. CDR1 is GTSNPN and CDR2 is SVGIG in the germline V gene (reference sequence). The CDR3 runs 12 residues. The CDR3 coding sequence is TGTGCCTGTATAGGTGTTACAGATACGCAGTATTTT. It yields the protein CACIGVTDTQYF. Based on the CDR3 plus reference TRBV30 and TRBJ2-3, the full variable domain is SQTIHQWPATLVQPVGSPLSLECTVEGTSNPNLYWYRQAAGRGLQLLFYSVGIGQISSEVPQNLSASRPQDRQFILSSKKLLLSDSGFYLCACIGVTDTQYFGPGTRLTVL.

This clone has just a few counts. This sample includes further DNA sequences coding for the same CDR3. V is TRBV4-3 and J is TRBJ2-2; possible D gene TRBD1, 6 bases. CDR3 length equals 14 residues. The germline V and J ends were trimmed by 1 base and 4 bases, with 7 bases remaining between them. Germline CDR1 reads LGHNA; CDR2 reads YSLEER. The CDR3 nucleotides read TGCGCCAGCAGCCAAGGGGACATCACCGGGGAGCTGTTTTTT. As protein: CASSQGDITGELFF.

This clone was found a few times. At the DNA level, this CDR3 is encoded by other sequences in the same sample as well. The rearrangement links TRBV7-9 to TRBJ1-1; no reliable D call. Germline V gene data show CDR1 as SEHNR and CDR2 as FQNEAQ (reference sequence). Trimming took 5 bases from V and 0 from J, leaving 7 bases between them. The CDR3 extends over 13 amino acids. The CDR3 bases are TGTGCCAGCAGCCTGGTGGTGAACACTGAAGCTTTCTTT. It yields the protein CASSLVVNTEAFF.